A single sample is the source of the 30 T cell receptor beta chains below, sequenced in a study of blood T cell repertoires in COVID-19. TCRdb's copy holds only in-frame clones and misses some; the assay was immunoSEQ multiplex PCR. The table records 95,000 to 150,000 clones, 81% of them present only once. Input material: peripheral blood. The origin of the receptors is a man younger than 40 with COVID-19, enrolled during active disease.

V is TRBV5-8 and J is TRBJ1-1; 7 bases align to TRBD1. Unmatched junction bases numbered 2, after V lost 2 bases and J lost 1 base. This CDR3 is built from 14 residues. Germline V gene sequence: CDR1 SGHTS, CDR2 YDEGEE. CDR3 sequence: CASSFSGGNTEAFF. CDR3 nucleotide sequence: TGTGCCAGCAGCTTCTCAGGGGGGAACACTGAAGCTTTCTTT.

This clone was found once. The V call is TRBV2, the J call TRBJ1-6; 10 bases align to TRBD1. The length of the CDR3 is 21 residues. The trim removed 1 base at V and 0 bases at J, leaving 12 bases unmatched. Germline CDR1 is SNHLY and CDR2 is FYNNEI. CDR3 sequence reads: CASSEVGQGIPWGSYNSPLHF. The CDR3 nucleotides are TGTGCCAGCAGTGAAGTGGGACAGGGGATTCCATGGGGCTCCTATAATTCACCCCTCCACTTT. Combining the CDR3 with reference TRBV2 and TRBJ1-6 gives the whole variable domain EPEVTQTPSHQVTQMGQEVILRCVPISNHLYFYWYRQILGQKVEFLVSFYNNEISEKSEIFDDQFSVERPDGSNFTLKIRSTKLEDSAMYFCASSEVGQGIPWGSYNSPLHFGNGTRLTVT.

A few counts support this clone. The rearrangement uses TRBV27 and TRBJ1-6; possibly TRBD1 for D (6 bases). CDR3 length: 17 residues. The germline CDR1 and CDR2 sequences are MNHEY and SMNVEV (reference sequence). The V and J ends lost 9 bases and 6 bases respectively, with 24 bases between them. The CDR3 bases are TGTGCCAGTTCGATTCGCCCGGGACATCTAACTAATTCACCCCTCCACTTT. Residues: CASSIRPGHLTNSPLHF.

The rearrangement uses TRBV7-8 and TRBJ2-7; 8 positions match TRBD1. The CDR3 runs to 15 residues. Germline trimming cut 3 bases from V and 3 bases from J; bases unmatched to any gene: 7. Germline V CDR1 and CDR2: SGHVS, FQNEAQ. CDR3 nucleotides: TGTGCCAGCAGCTTTCCCGGGACAGGAGTCTACGAGCAGTACTTC. Translating gives CASSFPGTGVYEQYF.

The chain uses TRBV10-3 and TRBJ1-3; D unresolved. From germline, CDR1 is ENHRY and CDR2 SYGVKD. This CDR3 spans 14 amino acids. V lost 2 bases to trimming and J lost 1 base, with 6 bases between them. The CDR3 spells CAISEPGSGNTIYF. The CDR3, as DNA: TGTGCCATCAGTGAGCCGGGATCTGGAAACACCATATATTTT.

This clone has more than one count but fewer than ten. J is TRBJ1-1 and V is TRBV19, with 7 bases aligning to TRBD1. Germline V gene lookup returns CDR1 LNHDA and CDR2 SQIVND (reference sequence). The CDR3 consists of 14 residues. Trimming cost V 6 bases and J 4 bases; bases outside gene matches: 8. The CDR3 coding sequence is TGTGCCAGTAGCGATCAAGGGGGCGTCACTGAAGCTTTCTTT. This codes for CASSDQGGVTEAFF. Full variable domain (outside the CDR3, taken from reference TRBV19 and TRBJ1-1): DGGITQSPKYLFRKEGQNVTLSCEQNLNHDAMYWYRQDPGQGLRLIYYSQIVNDFQKGDIAEGYSVSREKKESFPLTVTSAQKNPTAFYLCASSDQGGVTEAFFGQGTRLTVV.

This chain uses TRBV30 with TRBJ1-1, with 9 bases fitting TRBD1. From germline, CDR1 is GTSNPN and CDR2 SVGIG (reference sequence). The CDR3 contains 14 residues. The trim removed 7 bases at V and 0 bases at J, leaving 6 bases unmatched. The CDR3 here is CALNRGHLNTEAFF. For the CDR3, the DNA is TGTGCCTTAAACAGGGGGCACCTGAACACTGAAGCTTTCTTT.

The chain joins TRBV7-5 to TRBJ2-7; the DNA was not used to check the table's D call, TRBD1. TRBV7-5 is given as a pseudogene. CDR3 length equals 14 residues. Written as DNA, the CDR3 is TGTGTCAGAAGCATTAGTGGGACAGACTACGAGCAGTACTTC. Translation gives CVRSISGTDYEQYF.

The rearrangement uses TRBV10-3 and TRBJ1-6, with D possibly being TRBD1 (6 bases). V lost 6 bases and J 11 bases, leaving 14 bases between the germline ends. Germline V gene data show CDR1 as ENHRY and CDR2 as SYGVKD. CDR3 length: 13 residues. In DNA, the CDR3 is TGTGCCATCAGAGGGGACATTGGAACACCCCTCCACTTT. This gives the protein CAIRGDIGTPLHF.

V and J are TRBV29-1 and TRBJ2-4; 8 bases agree with TRBD2. V dropped 8 bases and J dropped 7; count of bases not matched to a gene: 10. CDR3 length: 13 amino acids. Germline lookup yields CDR1 SQVTM and CDR2 ANQGSEA. The chain's CDR3 is CSSGGGLWNIQYF. The CDR3 region has the DNA TGCAGCTCCGGGGGGGGTTTGTGGAACATTCAGTACTTC.

V is TRBV24-1 and J is TRBJ2-2, with a weak D call TRBD1 (5 bases). The V gene lost 0 bases and the J gene lost 0 bases, with 7 bases spanning the gap. The CDR3 contains 16 residues. Germline-derived CDR1 and CDR2 are KGHDR and SFDVKD. CDR3 sequence: CATSDLGAANTGELFF. The CDR3 DNA follows: TGTGCCACCAGTGATTTGGGGGCCGCGAACACCGGGGAGCTGTTTTTT.

The chain recombines TRBV28 with TRBJ1-2, with D perhaps TRBD1 (6 bases). This CDR3 is 15 amino acids long. V gave up 3 bases and J gave up 0 bases, with 11 bases separating them. The germline V gene has CDR1 MDHEN and CDR2 SYDVKM. CDR3 sequence reads: CASSFRRGANYGYTF. In DNA form, the CDR3 reads TGTGCCAGCAGTTTTCGCAGGGGAGCTAACTATGGCTACACCTTC.

This chain connects TRBV29-1 to TRBJ2-2, with 9 bases lining up with TRBD1. The CDR3 loop spans 13 amino acids. The ends lost 5 bases at V and 6 bases at J; junction bases unmatched: 4. Germline V gene data show CDR1 as SQVTM and CDR2 as ANQGSEA. CDR3 DNA sequence: TGCAGCGTTCGGGACAGGGATGCCGGGGAGCTGTTTTTT. It yields the protein CSVRDRDAGELFF.

V gene TRBV28 combines with J gene TRBJ1-1; D not resolved. There are 13 residues in the CDR3. Germline-derived CDR1 and CDR2 are MDHEN and SYDVKM. Trimming took 5 bases from V and 2 from J, leaving 9 bases between them. The CDR3 loop is CASSGYSNTEAFF. The CDR3 nucleotides read TGTGCCAGCAGTGGCTACAGCAACACTGAAGCTTTCTTT.

The V call is TRBV6-6, the J call TRBJ2-2, with a possible D match to TRBD1 (6 bases). Germline lookup yields CDR1 MNHNY and CDR2 SVGAGI (reference sequence). The CDR3 runs to 14 residues. V shed 5 bases and J shed 7 bases, with 14 bases lying between them. The DNA for the CDR3 is TGTGCCAGCAGTGACACCGGACAGAGCGGGGAGCTGTTTTTT. Translated: CASSDTGQSGELFF.

The chain has TRBV6-5 and TRBJ2-3; D not certain. The germline V and J ends were trimmed by 7 bases and 0 bases, with 5 bases remaining between them. The CDR3 has 12 residues. Germline values: CDR1 MNHEY, CDR2 SVGAGI. CDR3: CASTLSTDTQYF. The CDR3 DNA follows: TGTGCCAGCACCCTTAGCACAGATACGCAGTATTTT.

The chain has TRBV7-6 and TRBJ2-1; 8 positions match TRBD1. J lost 9 bases, V lost 5 bases, and 15 bases had no gene match. The germline gives CDR1 SGHVS, CDR2 FNYEAQ. The CDR3 runs 16 residues. The CDR3 sequence is CASSPTNPTGVGEQFF. DNA of the CDR3: TGTGCCAGCAGCCCGACGAACCCGACAGGGGTAGGTGAGCAGTTCTTC.

The chain recombines TRBV2 with TRBJ2-3; TRBD2 aligns across 13 bases. Germline trimming cut 6 bases from V and 2 bases from J; bases unmatched to any gene: 5. Germline V CDR1 and CDR2: SNHLY, FYNNEI. This CDR3 contains 16 residues. The chain's CDR3 is CASRIGLAGDTDTQYF. For the CDR3, the DNA is TGTGCCAGCAGGATTGGACTAGCGGGGGACACAGATACGCAGTATTTT.

The chain uses TRBV7-2 and TRBJ2-5; 7 positions agree with TRBD1. Germline loops: CDR1 SGHTA, CDR2 FQGNSA. This CDR3 is 14 amino acids long. The V and J ends lost 4 bases and 2 bases, in that order; junction bases with no gene match: 4. CDR3 loop: CASSSGQFQETQYF. The CDR3 DNA follows: TGTGCCAGCAGCTCGGGACAGTTTCAAGAGACCCAGTACTTC.

The DNA of the CDR3 is TGTGCCAGCTCACCCCAGGGGGGCACCGGGGAGCTGTTTTTT. It codes for CASSPQGGTGELFF. V usage is TRBV18 and J usage is TRBJ2-2, with D tentatively TRBD1 (7 bases). V dropped 3 bases and J dropped 4 bases, with 9 bases sitting between them. This CDR3 region has 14 residues. Germline lookup yields CDR1 KGHSH and CDR2 LQKENI.

The rearrangement joins TRBV12-3 or TRBV12-4 to TRBJ2-7; a weak D match, TRBD2 (6 bases). This CDR3 region has 13 residues. V was trimmed by 6 bases and J by 1 base, leaving 10 bases between them. CDR3 sequence (DNA): TGTGCCAGCAGCATGACTAGTTCCTACGAGCAGTACTTC. This sequence encodes CASSMTSSYEQYF.

The chain is built from TRBV5-4 and TRBJ2-6; D remains unclear. CDR1 SGHNT and CDR2 YYREEE come from the germline V gene (reference sequence). This CDR3 has 16 residues. The V gene lost 4 bases and the J gene lost 2 bases, with 13 bases spanning the gap. In nucleotides, the CDR3 is TGTGCCAGCAGCGTACTCCAGGCTGCTGGGGCCAACGTCCTGACTTTC. Amino acids: CASSVLQAAGANVLTF.

The chain employs TRBV19 and TRBJ2-1; 9 bases align to TRBD1. The length of the CDR3 is 14 residues. The V gene's germline CDR1 is LNHDA and CDR2 SQIVND (reference sequence). V lost 9 bases and J lost 7; bases outside the gene matches: 10. The CDR3 here is CASCPGTGNNEQFF. The CDR3 nucleotides are TGTGCCAGCTGCCCCGGGACAGGGAATAATGAGCAGTTCTTC.

The chain recombines TRBV6-5 with TRBJ1-1, with a possible D match to TRBD1 (5 bases). V gave up 0 bases and J gave up 8 bases, with 10 bases separating them. CDR3 length: 13 residues. CDR1 and CDR2 (germline): MNHEY, SVGAGI. CDR3 region: CASSYSQGVEAFF. CDR3 coding DNA: TGTGCCAGCAGTTACTCGCAGGGTGTAGAAGCTTTCTTT.

The genes are TRBV2 and TRBJ2-7; 11 bases match TRBD2. The CDR3 is 13 amino acids. J lost 3 bases, V lost 10 bases, and 5 bases had no gene match. Germline V lookup: CDR1 SNHLY, CDR2 FYNNEI. The CDR3 here is CAIEGLADYEQYF. The CDR3 DNA reads as TGTGCCATAGAGGGACTAGCGGACTACGAGCAGTACTTC.

This clone was seen a few times. J is TRBJ2-2 and V is TRBV10-3; 12 bases match TRBD1. The germline V gene has CDR1 ENHRY and CDR2 SYGVKD. The CDR3 contains 15 residues. V was clipped by 9 bases and J by 5 bases; unmatched bases: 7. DNA for the CDR3: TGTGCCATTACACCGGGACAGGGGGCAACCGGGGAGCTGTTTTTT. Its protein product is CAITPGQGATGELFF.

The V gene is TRBV2, the J gene TRBJ2-2; 7 bases agree with TRBD1. V shed 7 bases, J shed 2 bases, and the junction held 10 bases outside the gene matches. The CDR3 runs 16 residues. Germline lookup yields CDR1 SNHLY and CDR2 FYNNEI. The CDR3 protein is CASNFAGTDNTGELFF. The CDR3 DNA sequence: TGTGCCAGCAATTTCGCCGGGACAGACAACACCGGGGAGCTGTTTTTT.

This chain joins TRBV9 and TRBJ2-3, with 10 bases lining up with TRBD2. Germline values: CDR1 SGDLS, CDR2 YYNGEE. CDR3 size: 15 residues. J was trimmed by 6 bases and V by 3 bases; bases with no gene match: 7. The CDR3 is CASSALSGRLDTQYF. The DNA for the CDR3 is TGTGCCAGCAGCGCTCTTAGCGGGAGGTTGGATACGCAGTATTTT.

The V gene is TRBV10-1, the J gene TRBJ2-2, with unresolved D. The CDR3 spans 13 residues. Trimming removed 3 bases from V and 3 bases from J, with 5 bases in between. Germline V gene sequence: CDR1 WNHNN, CDR2 SYGVQD (reference sequence). Here the CDR3 reads CASSDPYTGELFF. The DNA for the CDR3 is TGCGCCAGCAGTGACCCATACACCGGGGAGCTGTTTTTT.

The chain combines TRBV27 with TRBJ2-3; the D gene is possibly TRBD2 (5 bases). The CDR3 extends over 16 amino acids. Germline V gives CDR1 MNHEY, CDR2 SMNVEV (reference sequence). Trimming removed 6 bases at V and 1 base at J, with 17 bases between. CDR3 nucleotides: TGTGCCAGCAGCCCCACCGATTGGACTGGCACAGATACGCAGTATTTT. Protein sequence: CASSPTDWTGTDTQYF.